The 15 T cell receptor beta chains given below trace back to one sample, sequenced in a study of T cell responses to AZD1222 COVID-19 vaccine. The repertoire was sequenced with immunoSEQ multiplex PCR; TCRdb's copy has only in-frame clones and lacks some. The sample lists about 120,000 clones; just over 90% were seen once. Source: peripheral blood, taken 28 days after the second AZD1222 dose. These receptors came from an adult who received the AZD1222 COVID-19 vaccine.

The gene calls are TRBV5-4 and TRBJ2-1; D gene uncertain. Germline values: CDR1 SGHNT, CDR2 YYREEE (reference sequence). The V and J ends lost 4 bases and 8 bases respectively, with 7 bases between them. The CDR3 runs 11 residues. CDR3 bases: TGTGCCAGCAGCCTCGACCATGAGCAGTTCTTC. It is translated as CASSLDHEQFF.

The chain uses TRBV19 and TRBJ1-3; D call uncertain. V lost 4 bases and J lost 2, with 12 bases in between. CDR3 length: 15 residues. The V gene's germline CDR1 is LNHDA and CDR2 SQIVND (reference sequence). The CDR3 loop reads CASSKSFGPGNTIYF. CDR3 coding DNA: TGTGCCAGTAGTAAGTCCTTCGGGCCTGGAAACACCATATATTTT.

V gene TRBV12-3 or TRBV12-4 combines with J gene TRBJ1-6, with unresolved D. The V gene lost 2 bases and the J gene lost 11 bases, with 7 bases spanning the gap. The CDR3 is 12 amino acids. The CDR3 DNA is TGTGCCAGCAGTTTACACTCTCCACCCCTCCACTTT. Protein sequence: CASSLHSPPLHF.

The rearrangement joins TRBV12-3 or TRBV12-4 to TRBJ2-1; weak D call: TRBD2 (6 bases). Trimming cost V 2 bases and J 11 bases, with 13 bases left between them. The CDR3 sequence is 13 residues long. CDR3 loop: CASSLNREIKQFF. CDR3 nucleotides: TGTGCCAGCAGTTTAAACCGGGAGATAAAGCAGTTCTTC.

The genes are TRBV29-1 and TRBJ2-7; TRBD2 matches at 10 bases. Per germline, CDR1 SQVTM and CDR2 ANQGSEA. The CDR3 runs to 14 residues. V gave up 4 bases and J gave up 6 bases; unmatched junction bases: 9. In DNA form, the CDR3 reads TGCAGCGTTGCCCCGAGATTAGCGGGAGGCGAGCAGTACTTC. This encodes CSVAPRLAGGEQYF.

The rearrangement uses TRBV10-3 and TRBJ2-7; 13 positions match TRBD2. This CDR3 contains 13 residues. V lost 4 bases to trimming and J lost 7 bases; unmatched junction nucleotides: 1. The V gene's germline CDR1 is ENHRY and CDR2 SYGVKD. The CDR3 sequence: CAISGTSGREQYF. Written as DNA, the CDR3 is TGTGCCATCAGTGGGACTAGCGGGAGAGAGCAGTACTTC.

This clone has a single count. The chain combines TRBV29-1 with TRBJ2-1, with 11 bases aligning to TRBD1. From germline, CDR1 is SQVTM and CDR2 ANQGSEA. This CDR3 region has 16 residues. V was clipped by 0 bases and J by 5 bases; unmatched bases: 6. This CDR3 reads CSVEDPDRGHNNEQFF. The CDR3 DNA follows: TGCAGCGTTGAAGATCCGGACAGGGGGCACAACAATGAGCAGTTCTTC.

The chain uses TRBV6-5 and TRBJ2-5, with D hard to call. V was clipped by 6 bases and J by 1 base, with 9 bases between them. The CDR3 contains 13 residues. Germline-derived CDR1 and CDR2 are MNHEY and SVGAGI. CDR3: CASRPGPQETQYF. The CDR3 DNA follows: TGTGCCAGCAGGCCAGGTCCCCAAGAGACCCAGTACTTC.

The chain links TRBV9 to TRBJ2-2; TRBD2 agrees at 8 bases. The CDR3 covers 13 residues. The V segment lost 5 bases and the J segment 3 bases; nucleotides outside the gene matches: 0. The germline gives CDR1 SGDLS, CDR2 YYNGEE. CDR3 bases: TGTGCCAGCAGGCGGGGGGACACCGGGGAGCTGTTTTTT. Translated: CASRRGDTGELFF.

The V call is TRBV27, the J call TRBJ2-7, with D perhaps assigned TRBD1 or TRBD2 (5 bases each). The CDR3 contains 14 residues. V lost 5 bases and J lost 2, with 13 bases in between. Germline CDR1 reads MNHEY; CDR2 reads SMNVEV (reference sequence). CDR3 in amino acids: CASSPRDVTYEQYF. Here the CDR3 DNA reads TGTGCCAGCAGTCCCCGGGACGTTACCTACGAGCAGTACTTC.

The chain joins TRBV7-9 to TRBJ1-2; D unclear. Trimming removed 0 bases from V and 0 bases from J, with 5 bases in between. CDR1 SEHNR and CDR2 FQNEAQ come from the germline V gene (reference sequence). The CDR3 runs to 14 residues. The DNA for the CDR3 is TGTGCCAGCAGCTTAGCTACAGCTAACTATGGCTACACCTTC. Its translation: CASSLATANYGYTF. Looking up the rest from reference TRBV7-9 and TRBJ1-2 gives the full variable domain: DTGVSQNPRHKITKRGQNVTFRCDPISEHNRLYWYRQTLGQGPEFLTYFQNEAQLEKSRLLSDRFSAERPKGSFSTLEIQRTEQGDSAMYLCASSLATANYGYTFGSGTRLTVV.

The genes are TRBV25-1 and TRBJ1-6; D perhaps matches TRBD1 (5 bases). With 3 bases removed from V and 14 bases from J, the gap between germline ends came to 17 bases. The CDR3 totals 14 residues. Germline lookup yields CDR1 MGHDK and CDR2 SYGVNS. The DNA of the CDR3 is TGTGCCAGCAGTGATCCGGGGCAGGGTCCTTCCCTCCACTTT. Encoded protein: CASSDPGQGPSLHF.

The rearrangement joins TRBV27 to TRBJ1-3, with 8 nucleotides matching TRBD1. Germline V gene lookup returns CDR1 MNHEY and CDR2 SMNVEV (reference sequence). The J segment lost 2 bases and the V segment lost 3 bases, leaving 3 bases of the junction unmatched. The CDR3 extends over 15 amino acids. The CDR3 nucleotides read TGTGCCAGCAGTTTCGCAGGGGGCACTGGAAACACCATATATTTT. This encodes CASSFAGGTGNTIYF.

This chain connects TRBV12-3 or TRBV12-4 to TRBJ2-5; D is unresolved. The CDR3 extends over 12 amino acids. V was trimmed by 5 bases and J by 3 bases, leaving 7 bases between them. In DNA form, the CDR3 reads TGTGCCAGCAGTCGTTGGGAAGAGACCCAGTACTTC. As protein: CASSRWEETQYF.

This clone showed up just once. The junction and the germline gene differ at one end; a read error may be behind it. The J gene is TRBJ1-2, the V gene TRBV4-3; the match to TRBD1 covers 7 bases. This CDR3 has 15 amino acids. Germline V CDR1 and CDR2: LGHNA, YSLEER. The CDR3 bases are TGCGCCAGCAGTCAAGGACAGGCCTCTAACTATGGCTACACCTTC. This translates into CASSQGQASNYGYTF.